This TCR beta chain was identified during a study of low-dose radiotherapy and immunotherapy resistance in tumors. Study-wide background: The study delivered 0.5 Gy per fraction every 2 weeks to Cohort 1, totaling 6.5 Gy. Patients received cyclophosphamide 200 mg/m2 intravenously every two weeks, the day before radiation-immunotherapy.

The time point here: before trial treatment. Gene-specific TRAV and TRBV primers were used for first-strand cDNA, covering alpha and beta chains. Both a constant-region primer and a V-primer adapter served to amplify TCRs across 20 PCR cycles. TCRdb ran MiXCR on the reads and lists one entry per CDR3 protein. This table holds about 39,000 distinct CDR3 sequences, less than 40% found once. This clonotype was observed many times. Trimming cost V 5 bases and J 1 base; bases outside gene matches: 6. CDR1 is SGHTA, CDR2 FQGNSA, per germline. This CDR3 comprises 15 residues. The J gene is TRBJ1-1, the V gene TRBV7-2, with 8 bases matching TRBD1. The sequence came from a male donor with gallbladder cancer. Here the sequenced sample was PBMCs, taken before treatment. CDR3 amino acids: CASSTRTGTNTEAFF. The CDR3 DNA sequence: TGTGCCAGCAGCACCCGGACAGGGACGAACACTGAAGCTTTCTTT.